Below, one TCR beta chain is given with its context. This sample was taken from a study of blood T cell repertoires in COVID-19. Study-level information: Sample material is recorded as cDNA or gDNA derived from T cells, B-cell-depleted T cells, or PBMCs.

The CDR3 has 14 residues. The trim removed 1 base at V and 3 bases at J, leaving 2 bases unmatched. Looked up from germline, CDR1 is SGHNT and CDR2 is YYREEE (reference sequence). In the authors' methods: Reference gene primer amplification gave nucleated cell count estimates. Clones were sequenced by immunoSEQ multiplex PCR, and TCRdb holds only the in-frame ones, with some missing. Clone size and the V and J calls come from that table; the DNA yielded D and trimming. Among a few hundred thousand clones listed, about nine tenths were seen once. Sequencing input: peripheral blood. J is TRBJ1-2 and V is TRBV5-4; 8 nucleotides agree with TRBD1. This receptor was taken from a woman aged 25 to 39 who had recovered from COVID-19. The CDR3 DNA is TGTGCCAGCAGCTTGAAGGGACAGGACTATGGCTACACCTTC. This translates into CASSLKGQDYGYTF.